This TCR beta chain was captured by sequencing in a study of blood T cell repertoires in COVID-19. The table came from immunoSEQ multiplex PCR; TCRdb's copy has only in-frame clones and leaves some out. The repertoire holds approximately 210,000 clones, with nearly 90% as singletons. This clone was observed once. Germline V gene data show CDR1 as SQVTM and CDR2 as ANQGSEA. J lost 4 bases, V lost 4 bases, and 8 bases had no gene match. CDR3 size: 14 residues. Sequencing input: peripheral blood. The V call is TRBV29-1, the J call TRBJ2-5; the match to TRBD2 covers 8 bases. The sequence came from a middle-aged woman who had recovered from COVID-19. This CDR3 is CSVAHMAGGETQYF. In DNA, the CDR3 is TGCAGCGTTGCACACATGGCGGGAGGAGAGACCCAGTACTTC.